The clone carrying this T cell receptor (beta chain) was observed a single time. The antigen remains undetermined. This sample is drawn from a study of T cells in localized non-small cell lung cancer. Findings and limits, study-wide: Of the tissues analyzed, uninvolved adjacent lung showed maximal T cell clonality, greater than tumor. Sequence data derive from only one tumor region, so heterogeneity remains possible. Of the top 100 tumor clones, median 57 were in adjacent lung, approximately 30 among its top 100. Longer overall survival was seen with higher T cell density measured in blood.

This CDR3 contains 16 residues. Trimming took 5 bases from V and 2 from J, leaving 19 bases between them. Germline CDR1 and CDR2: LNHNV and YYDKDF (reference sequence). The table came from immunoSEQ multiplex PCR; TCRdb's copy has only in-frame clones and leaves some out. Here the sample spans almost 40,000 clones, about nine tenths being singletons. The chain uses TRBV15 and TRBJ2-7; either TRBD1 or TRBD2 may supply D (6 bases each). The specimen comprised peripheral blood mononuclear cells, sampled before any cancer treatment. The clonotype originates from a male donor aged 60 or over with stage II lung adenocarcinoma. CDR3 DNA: TGTGCCACCAGCGGGGGGCCGGGCGGGGCGACCTACGAGCAGTACTTC. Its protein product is CATSGGPGGATYEQYF.